A single sample gave rise to the 9 T cell receptor beta chains below, sequenced in a study of identical twins' blood T cells. In TCRdb, the 5' RACE reads were re-called with MiXCR into one record per CDR3 protein. The table includes 350,000 to 450,000 distinct CDR3 sequences, roughly 31% detected once. Sequences were obtained from PBMCs. These receptors were collected from a woman aged 18-49 years in good health.

This clonotype was observed a few times. The genes are TRBV20-1 and TRBJ2-7, with D unresolved. CDR3 length equals 11 residues. V was cut by 5 bases and J by 4 bases, with 9 bases left in between. Germline CDR1 DFQATT, CDR2 SNEGSKA (reference sequence). CDR3 protein: CSAPLGYEQYF. In DNA, the CDR3 is TGCAGTGCTCCACTGGGGTACGAGCAGTACTTC.

J is TRBJ2-3 and V is TRBV7-8; 8 bases are a match to TRBD2. There are 15 residues in the CDR3. Germline V gene data show CDR1 as SGHVS and CDR2 as FQNEAQ. V lost 4 bases and J lost 2; bases outside the gene matches: 5. The CDR3 DNA is TGTGCCAGCAGCTATACTAGCGGCTACACAGATACGCAGTATTTT. It specifies CASSYTSGYTDTQYF.

The chain uses TRBV18 and TRBJ1-1; D is unresolved. Trimming left V 0 bases short and J 6 bases short, with 5 bases between. Germline loops: CDR1 KGHSH, CDR2 LQKENI. The CDR3 extends over 12 amino acids. CDR3 coding DNA: TGTGCCAGCTCACCACCTTCGTCTGAAGCTTTCTTT. It encodes CASSPPSSEAFF. The variable domain in full, with the rest retrieved from reference TRBV18 and TRBJ1-1, is NAGVMQNPRHLVRRRGQEARLRCSPMKGHSHVYWYRQLPEEGLKFMVYLQKENIIDESGMPKERFSAEFPKEGPSILRIQQVVRGDSAAYFCASSPPSSEAFFGQGTRLTVV.

This clonotype came up a few times. J is TRBJ1-2 and V is TRBV20-1; weak D call: TRBD1 (5 bases). The CDR3 loop spans 15 amino acids. Per germline, CDR1 DFQATT and CDR2 SNEGSKA (reference sequence). With 1 base removed from V and 8 bases from J, the gap between germline ends came to 20 bases. The CDR3 nucleotides read TGCAGTGCTAGAGGTGGAGGGGATCGAAACTCGGGCTACACCTTC. Protein product: CSARGGGDRNSGYTF.

This clonotype was seen only a few times. The rearrangement links TRBV4-3 to TRBJ2-7, with D possibly TRBD2 on 6 matching bases. Trimming cost V 0 bases and J 6 bases, with 12 bases left between them. The CDR3 sequence is 14 residues long. Germline lookup yields CDR1 LGHNA and CDR2 YSLEER. The CDR3 nucleotides are TGCGCCAGCAGCCAAGAACCCTTAGCGGTCGAGCAGTACTTC. Translated, it gives CASSQEPLAVEQYF.

This clonotype was detected a few times. The rearrangement links TRBV10-3 to TRBJ2-7; TRBD2 might be the D (5 bases). This CDR3 has 12 residues. V lost 10 bases, J lost 0 bases, and 10 bases lay in between. Germline CDR1 ENHRY, CDR2 SYGVKD. CDR3 protein: CASAGSSYEQYF. CDR3 nucleotide sequence: TGTGCCAGCGCTGGGAGCTCCTACGAGCAGTACTTC.

The chain joins TRBV14 to TRBJ1-3; no clear D. The CDR3 runs to 13 residues. The ends were cut back, 4 bases at V and 8 bases at J, with 12 bases in the middle. Per the germline V gene, CDR1 is SGHDN and CDR2 is FVKESK. The CDR3 here is CASSRTITDTIYF. CDR3 DNA: TGTGCCAGCAGCCGGACTATAACAGACACCATATATTTT.

The chain links TRBV10-3 to TRBJ1-2, with D perhaps TRBD1 (5 bases). This CDR3 has 13 residues. Germline CDR1 is ENHRY and CDR2 is SYGVKD. Trimming removed 0 bases from V and 10 bases from J, with 12 bases in between. The CDR3 DNA reads TGTGCCATCAGTGAGTCCTCTGACAGATACTACACCTTC. Encoded protein: CAISESSDRYYTF.

This clonotype occurred a few times. The chain couples TRBV14 to TRBJ2-1; D possibly corresponds to TRBD2 (5 bases). This CDR3 comprises 16 residues. Germline V CDR1 and CDR2: SGHDN, FVKESK. The V end lost 1 base, the J end lost 7 bases, and 17 bases lay between the germline ends. The CDR3 spells CASSQVPGLPRNEQFF. CDR3 nucleotides: TGTGCCAGCAGCCAAGTCCCAGGACTGCCTAGAAATGAGCAGTTCTTC.